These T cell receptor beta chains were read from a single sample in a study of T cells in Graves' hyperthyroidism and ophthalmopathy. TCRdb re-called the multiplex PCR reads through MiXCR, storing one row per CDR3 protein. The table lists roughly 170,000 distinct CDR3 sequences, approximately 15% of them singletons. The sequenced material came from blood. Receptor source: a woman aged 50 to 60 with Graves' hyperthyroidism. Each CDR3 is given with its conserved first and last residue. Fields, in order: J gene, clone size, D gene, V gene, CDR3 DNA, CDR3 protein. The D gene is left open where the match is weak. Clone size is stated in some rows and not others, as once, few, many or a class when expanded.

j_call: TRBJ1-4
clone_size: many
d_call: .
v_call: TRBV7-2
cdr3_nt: TGTGCCAGCAGTTATCGACAGGCGATTAATGAAAAACTGTTTTTT
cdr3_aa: CASSYRQAINEKLFF

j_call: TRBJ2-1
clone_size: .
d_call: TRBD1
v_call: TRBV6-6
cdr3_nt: TGTGCCAGCAGTTACTCAGGGACAGGGGGCTACAATGAGCAGTTCTTC
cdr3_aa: CASSYSGTGGYNEQFF

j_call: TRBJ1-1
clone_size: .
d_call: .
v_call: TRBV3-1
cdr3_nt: TGTGCCAGCAGCCAAGCGGGGGGAGGTAACACTGAAGCTTTCTTT
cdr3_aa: CASSQAGGGNTEAFF

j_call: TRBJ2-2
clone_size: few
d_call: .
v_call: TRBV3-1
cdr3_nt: TGTGCCAGCAGCCAACTACGGTCCACCGGGGAGCTGTTTTTT
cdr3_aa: CASSQLRSTGELFF

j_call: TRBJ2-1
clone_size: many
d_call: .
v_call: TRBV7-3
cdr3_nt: TGTGCCAGCAGCTTGACAGTGGGTCTGCCCAGCTCCTACAATGAGCAGTTCTTC
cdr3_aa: CASSLTVGLPSSYNEQFF

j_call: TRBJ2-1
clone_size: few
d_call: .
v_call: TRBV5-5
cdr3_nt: TGTGCCAGCAGCTTTTTATCGGGGAACTCCTACAATGAGCAGTTCTTC
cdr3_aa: CASSFLSGNSYNEQFF

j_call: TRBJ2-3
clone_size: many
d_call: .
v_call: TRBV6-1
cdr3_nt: TGTGCCAGCAGTGAATCCGCAGGGGGCACAGATACGCAGTATTTT
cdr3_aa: CASSESAGGTDTQYF

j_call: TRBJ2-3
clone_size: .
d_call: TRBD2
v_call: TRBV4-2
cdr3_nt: TGTGCCAGCAGCTACGGACTAGCCCCTAGCACAGATACGCAGTATTTT
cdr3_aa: CASSYGLAPSTDTQYF

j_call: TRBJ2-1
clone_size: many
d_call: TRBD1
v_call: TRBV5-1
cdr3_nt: TGCGCCAGCAGCCACGGACAGGGCTACAATGAGCAGTTCTTC
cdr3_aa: CASSHGQGYNEQFF

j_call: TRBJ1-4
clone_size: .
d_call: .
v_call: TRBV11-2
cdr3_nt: TGTGCCAGCAGCACCAGGACACGTGATAATGAAAAACTGTTTTTT
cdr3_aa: CASSTRTRDNEKLFF

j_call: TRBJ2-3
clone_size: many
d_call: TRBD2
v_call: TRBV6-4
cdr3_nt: TGTGCCAGCAGTGATGGGGCTAGCGGGGCAGATACGCAGTATTTT
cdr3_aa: CASSDGASGADTQYF

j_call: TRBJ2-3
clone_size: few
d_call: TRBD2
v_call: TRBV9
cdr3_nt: TGTGCCAGCAGCCCAGACCCCAGCGGGGCCGTAAGGGATACGCAGTATTTT
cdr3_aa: CASSPDPSGAVRDTQYF

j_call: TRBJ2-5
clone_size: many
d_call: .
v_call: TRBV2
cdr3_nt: TGTGCCAGTACTGCCCTAGGCAGGGTGGAGACCCAGTACTTC
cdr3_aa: CASTALGRVETQYF

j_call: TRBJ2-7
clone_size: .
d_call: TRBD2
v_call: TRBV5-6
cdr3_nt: TGTGCCAGCAGCTGGGGACTAGCAGTGGCCTACGAGCAGTACTTC
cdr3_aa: CASSWGLAVAYEQYF

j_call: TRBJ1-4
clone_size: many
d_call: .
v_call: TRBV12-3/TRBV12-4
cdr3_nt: TGTGCCAGCAGTTTATTTACCGGTCTGAATGAAAAACTGTTTTTT
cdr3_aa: CASSLFTGLNEKLFF

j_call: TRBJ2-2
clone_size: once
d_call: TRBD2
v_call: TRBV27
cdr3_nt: TGTGCCACCAGTGACTTCGCCCCCTCTAGCGGGATGGCCGGGGAGCTGTTTTTT
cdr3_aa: CATSDFAPSSGMAGELFF

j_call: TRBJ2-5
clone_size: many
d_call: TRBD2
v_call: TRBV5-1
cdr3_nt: TGCGCCAGCAGGCGGACCCCGCGGGAGGCCCAGTACTTC
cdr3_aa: CASRRTPREAQYF

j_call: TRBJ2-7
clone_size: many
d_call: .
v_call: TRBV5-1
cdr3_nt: TGCGCCAGCAGCTTGGCCGCGCAGGGGGGTCCCCTCTACGAGCAGTACTTC
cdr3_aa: CASSLAAQGGPLYEQYF